A selection of T cell receptor beta chains follows, all from one sample in a study of blood T cell repertoires in COVID-19. Assay used: immunoSEQ multiplex PCR; TCRdb lists only in-frame clones, some missing. Of about 150,000 clones listed, roughly 71% are singletons. Sequenced: peripheral blood. Receptor source: an elderly woman with acute or convalescent COVID-19. Each CDR3 is given with its conserved first and last residue. Each record gives: CDR3 protein, CDR3 DNA, clone size, J gene, D gene, V gene. A D gene is named only where the DNA matches it firmly. Expanded clones are given a class, and other clones once, few, many or no size at all.

CDR3 protein: CASSLDRGDQPQHF
CDR3 DNA: TGTGCCAGCAGCTTGGACAGGGGTGATCAGCCCCAGCATTTT
clone size: -
J gene: TRBJ1-5
D gene: TRBD1
V gene: TRBV7-2

CDR3 protein: CASSPPGGRQPQHF
CDR3 DNA: TGCGCCAGCAGTCCTCCAGGGGGCAGGCAGCCCCAGCATTTT
clone size: few
J gene: TRBJ1-5
D gene: TRBD1
V gene: TRBV23-1

CDR3 protein: CASSSGTGSSYNEQFF
CDR3 DNA: TGTGCCAGCAGCTCCGGGACAGGGTCGTCCTACAATGAGCAGTTCTTC
clone size: few
J gene: TRBJ2-1
D gene: TRBD1
V gene: TRBV11-3

CDR3 protein: CASSRGQGDGEQYF
CDR3 DNA: TGCGCCAGCAGCCGGGGACAGGGGGACGGCGAGCAGTACTTC
clone size: -
J gene: TRBJ2-7
D gene: TRBD1
V gene: TRBV5-1

CDR3 protein: CASSPDLIQPQHF
CDR3 DNA: TGTGCCAGCAGCCCCGACTTGATTCAGCCCCAGCATTTT
clone size: -
J gene: TRBJ1-5
D gene: -
V gene: TRBV7-2

CDR3 protein: CASSFDSATNEKLFF
CDR3 DNA: TGCGCCAGCAGCTTTGACAGTGCAACTAATGAAAAACTGTTTTTT
clone size: -
J gene: TRBJ1-4
D gene: -
V gene: TRBV5-1

CDR3 protein: CASSIRDTEAFF
CDR3 DNA: TGTGCCAGCTCTATCCGGGACACTGAAGCTTTCTTT
clone size: -
J gene: TRBJ1-1
D gene: -
V gene: TRBV18

CDR3 protein: CASSLAGTGGGGYTF
CDR3 DNA: TGCGCCAGCAGCTTGGCCGGGACAGGGGGCGGCGGCTACACCTTC
clone size: -
J gene: TRBJ1-2
D gene: TRBD1
V gene: TRBV5-1

CDR3 protein: CASSVGLNTDTQYF
CDR3 DNA: TGTGCCAGCAGCGTAGGACTCAACACAGATACGCAGTATTTT
clone size: -
J gene: TRBJ2-3
D gene: -
V gene: TRBV9

CDR3 protein: CASSRRAGTGVGELFF
CDR3 DNA: TGTGCCAGCAGTCGCCGGGCCGGGACAGGGGTCGGGGAGCTGTTTTTT
clone size: -
J gene: TRBJ2-2
D gene: TRBD1
V gene: TRBV27

CDR3 protein: CASSQEERGAFF
CDR3 DNA: TGTGCCAGCAGCCAAGAGGAACGGGGGGCTTTCTTT
clone size: -
J gene: TRBJ1-1
D gene: -
V gene: TRBV3-1/TRBV3-2

CDR3 protein: CASSQAGDTYEQYF
CDR3 DNA: TGTGCCAGCAGCCAAGCAGGGGATACCTACGAGCAGTACTTC
clone size: -
J gene: TRBJ2-7
D gene: -
V gene: TRBV3-1/TRBV3-2

CDR3 protein: CASSPHGLAGGRDTQYF
CDR3 DNA: TGTGCCAGCAGCCCCCACGGACTAGCGGGAGGGAGGGATACGCAGTATTTT
clone size: once
J gene: TRBJ2-3
D gene: TRBD2
V gene: TRBV11-2

CDR3 protein: CASRAGQGYGYTF
CDR3 DNA: TGTGCCAGCAGAGCTGGACAGGGCTATGGCTACACCTTC
clone size: -
J gene: TRBJ1-2
D gene: TRBD1
V gene: TRBV12-3/TRBV12-4

CDR3 protein: CASSSDRVFLETQYF
CDR3 DNA: TGCGCCAGCAGCTCCGACAGGGTTTTCCTTGAGACCCAGTACTTC
clone size: -
J gene: TRBJ2-5
D gene: TRBD1
V gene: TRBV5-1

CDR3 protein: CASSISGSGNTIYF
CDR3 DNA: TGTGCCAGCAGCATTTCAGGTTCTGGAAACACCATATATTTT
clone size: -
J gene: TRBJ1-3
D gene: -
V gene: TRBV28

CDR3 protein: CASRTLNTEAFF
CDR3 DNA: TGTGCCAGCAGGACACTGAACACTGAAGCTTTCTTT
clone size: -
J gene: TRBJ1-1
D gene: -
V gene: TRBV6-6

CDR3 protein: CASSHDRSSGNTIYF
CDR3 DNA: TGTGCCAGCAGCCATGACAGATCATCTGGAAACACCATATATTTT
clone size: -
J gene: TRBJ1-3
D gene: -
V gene: TRBV16

CDR3 protein: CASSFGQGGSGAVGYTF
CDR3 DNA: TGCGCCAGCAGCTTCGGACAGGGGGGTTCAGGCGCGGTTGGCTACACCTTC
clone size: few
J gene: TRBJ1-2
D gene: TRBD1
V gene: TRBV5-1

CDR3 protein: CSAGLANEQFF
CDR3 DNA: TGCAGCGCGGGACTAGCTAATGAGCAGTTCTTC
clone size: -
J gene: TRBJ2-1
D gene: TRBD2
V gene: TRBV29-1

CDR3 protein: CASSLAAVRSEQYF
CDR3 DNA: TGCGCCAGCAGCTTGGCAGCGGTCAGGAGCGAGCAGTACTTC
clone size: few
J gene: TRBJ2-7
D gene: -
V gene: TRBV5-1

CDR3 protein: CASSSRSGAEAFF
CDR3 DNA: TGTGCCAGCAGTTCTAGGTCCGGGGCTGAAGCTTTCTTT
clone size: -
J gene: TRBJ1-1
D gene: -
V gene: TRBV6-5

CDR3 protein: CASSSPGVNTGELFF
CDR3 DNA: TGTGCCAGCAGCTCTCCGGGAGTGAACACCGGGGAGCTGTTTTTT
clone size: -
J gene: TRBJ2-2
D gene: -
V gene: TRBV7-9

CDR3 protein: CASTTTGAPYEQYF
CDR3 DNA: TGTGCCAGCACCACGACAGGGGCCCCCTACGAGCAGTACTTC
clone size: -
J gene: TRBJ2-7
D gene: TRBD1
V gene: TRBV6-6

CDR3 protein: CSVEKVGILNGYTF
CDR3 DNA: TGCAGCGTTGAGAAGGTCGGGATACTAAATGGCTACACCTTC
clone size: few
J gene: TRBJ1-2
D gene: -
V gene: TRBV29-1

CDR3 protein: CASSADRGHGYGYTF
CDR3 DNA: TGCGCCAGCAGCGCCGACAGGGGGCACGGCTATGGCTACACCTTC
clone size: -
J gene: TRBJ1-2
D gene: TRBD1
V gene: TRBV5-1

CDR3 protein: CASSGDRVGYTF
CDR3 DNA: TGTGCCAGCAGTGGGGACAGAGTTGGCTACACCTTC
clone size: -
J gene: TRBJ1-2
D gene: TRBD1
V gene: TRBV2

CDR3 protein: CASSYNPDRGHGYTF
CDR3 DNA: TGTGCCAGCAGTTACAATCCGGACAGGGGTCATGGCTACACCTTC
clone size: -
J gene: TRBJ1-2
D gene: TRBD1
V gene: TRBV6-2/TRBV6-3

CDR3 protein: CATSDPVQETQYF
CDR3 DNA: TGTGCCACCAGTGATCCCGTACAGGAGACCCAGTACTTC
clone size: -
J gene: TRBJ2-5
D gene: -
V gene: TRBV24-1

CDR3 protein: CASSTPQGAFTGELFF
CDR3 DNA: TGTGCCAGTAGTACCCCACAGGGTGCGTTCACCGGGGAGCTGTTTTTT
clone size: -
J gene: TRBJ2-2
D gene: -
V gene: TRBV19

CDR3 protein: CASSLAGRNNYGYTF
CDR3 DNA: TGCGCCAGCAGCTTGGCCGGCAGGAATAACTATGGCTACACCTTC
clone size: few
J gene: TRBJ1-2
D gene: -
V gene: TRBV5-1

CDR3 protein: CASSAGLGYGYTF
CDR3 DNA: TGTGCCAGCAGTGCAGGGCTCGGTTATGGCTACACCTTC
clone size: -
J gene: TRBJ1-2
D gene: -
V gene: TRBV25-1

CDR3 protein: CASDSGLGGYEQYF
CDR3 DNA: TGTGCCAGCGATTCAGGGCTGGGGGGATACGAGCAGTACTTC
clone size: -
J gene: TRBJ2-7
D gene: -
V gene: TRBV2

CDR3 protein: CASTLRDRGYGYTF
CDR3 DNA: TGTGCCAGCACCCTGAGGGACAGGGGGTATGGCTACACCTTC
clone size: once
J gene: TRBJ1-2
D gene: TRBD1
V gene: TRBV5-6

CDR3 protein: CASSYSGLYTDTQYF
CDR3 DNA: TGTGCCAGCAGTTACTCGGGACTCTACACAGATACGCAGTATTTT
clone size: -
J gene: TRBJ2-3
D gene: -
V gene: TRBV6-2/TRBV6-3

CDR3 protein: CASSWTGKSEAFF
CDR3 DNA: TGTGCCAGCAGCTGGACAGGGAAATCTGAAGCTTTCTTT
clone size: -
J gene: TRBJ1-1
D gene: TRBD1
V gene: TRBV7-2

CDR3 protein: CASSPRDSRSGNTIYF
CDR3 DNA: TGTGCCAGCAGCCCACGGGACTCTCGCTCTGGAAACACCATATATTTT
clone size: -
J gene: TRBJ1-3
D gene: -
V gene: TRBV9

CDR3 protein: CASTEGGGALNTEAFF
CDR3 DNA: TGTGCCAGCACCGAAGGTGGGGGGGCTTTGAACACTGAAGCTTTCTTT
clone size: few
J gene: TRBJ1-1
D gene: -
V gene: TRBV2

CDR3 protein: CAGTSGGAAEQFF
CDR3 DNA: TGTGCCGGGACTAGCGGGGGGGCGGCTGAGCAGTTCTTC
clone size: -
J gene: TRBJ2-1
D gene: TRBD2
V gene: TRBV2

CDR3 protein: CASSGLKGAGELFF
CDR3 DNA: TGTGCCAGCAGTGGATTAAAAGGGGCCGGGGAGCTGTTTTTT
clone size: -
J gene: TRBJ2-2
D gene: -
V gene: TRBV2

CDR3 protein: CASSLRAGVRADTQYF
CDR3 DNA: TGTGCCAGCAGTTTGAGAGCGGGAGTTCGGGCAGATACGCAGTATTTT
clone size: -
J gene: TRBJ2-3
D gene: TRBD2
V gene: TRBV27

CDR3 protein: CASRTTPPGSYEQYF
CDR3 DNA: TGTGCCAGCAGAACAACCCCCCCGGGGTCCTACGAGCAGTACTTC
clone size: -
J gene: TRBJ2-7
D gene: -
V gene: TRBV6-6

CDR3 protein: CASSFRPTGNFNYGYTF
CDR3 DNA: TGTGCCAGCAGTTTTCGCCCGACAGGGAACTTTAACTATGGCTACACCTTC
clone size: -
J gene: TRBJ1-2
D gene: TRBD1
V gene: TRBV27

CDR3 protein: CASSGRAENQPQHF
CDR3 DNA: TGTGCCAGTAGTGGGAGGGCGGAAAATCAGCCCCAGCATTTT
clone size: -
J gene: TRBJ1-5
D gene: -
V gene: TRBV19

CDR3 protein: CASSPPWGGEQYF
CDR3 DNA: TGCGCCAGCAGCCCGCCTTGGGGCGGCGAGCAGTACTTC
clone size: -
J gene: TRBJ2-7
D gene: -
V gene: TRBV5-1

CDR3 protein: CASGDSGRGNTQYF
CDR3 DNA: TGTGCCAGCGGGGACAGCGGGAGAGGGAATACGCAGTATTTT
clone size: -
J gene: TRBJ2-3
D gene: -
V gene: TRBV3-1/TRBV3-2

CDR3 protein: CASSLGLTSGSGIDNEQFF
CDR3 DNA: TGCGCCAGCAGCTTGGGCCTAACAAGCGGAAGCGGGATAGACAATGAGCAGTTCTTC
clone size: -
J gene: TRBJ2-1
D gene: TRBD2
V gene: TRBV5-1

CDR3 protein: CASSLFLGTGGSRYGYTF
CDR3 DNA: TGTGCCAGCAGCTTATTCCTCGGGACAGGGGGCTCACGCTATGGCTACACCTTC
clone size: -
J gene: TRBJ1-2
D gene: TRBD1
V gene: TRBV5-8

CDR3 protein: CASKESGANVLTF
CDR3 DNA: TGTGCCAGTAAAGAGTCCGGGGCCAACGTCCTGACTTTC
clone size: -
J gene: TRBJ2-6
D gene: -
V gene: TRBV19

CDR3 protein: CSVNDRLLSGNGYTF
CDR3 DNA: TGCAGCGTTAATGACAGGCTCCTGTCTGGGAATGGCTACACCTTC
clone size: -
J gene: TRBJ1-2
D gene: -
V gene: TRBV29-1

CDR3 protein: CASSLAGGEAYEQYF
CDR3 DNA: TGCGCCAGCAGCTTGGCCGGGGGAGAAGCCTACGAGCAGTACTTC
clone size: -
J gene: TRBJ2-7
D gene: -
V gene: TRBV5-1

CDR3 protein: CASSVGRRLAGEGETQYF
CDR3 DNA: TGTGCCAGCAGCGTAGGCCGAAGACTAGCGGGAGAAGGTGAGACCCAGTACTTC
clone size: -
J gene: TRBJ2-5
D gene: TRBD2
V gene: TRBV9

CDR3 protein: CASSVRTSNTEAFF
CDR3 DNA: TGTGCCAGCAGCGTTCGGACATCCAACACTGAAGCTTTCTTT
clone size: -
J gene: TRBJ1-1
D gene: -
V gene: TRBV9

CDR3 protein: CASSLREVAGSYNEQFF
CDR3 DNA: TGTGCCAGCAGTTTAAGAGAGGTAGCGGGGAGCTACAATGAGCAGTTCTTC
clone size: -
J gene: TRBJ2-1
D gene: TRBD2
V gene: TRBV27

CDR3 protein: CASRTGGGTEAFF
CDR3 DNA: TGTGCCAGCAGAACAGGGGGAGGCACTGAAGCTTTCTTT
clone size: -
J gene: TRBJ1-1
D gene: TRBD1
V gene: TRBV12-3/TRBV12-4

CDR3 protein: CASRTSGRGEQYF
CDR3 DNA: TGTGCCAGCAGGACTAGCGGGAGAGGTGAGCAGTACTTC
clone size: -
J gene: TRBJ2-7
D gene: TRBD2
V gene: TRBV27

CDR3 protein: CASSLDWFGTGELFF
CDR3 DNA: TGTGCCAGCAGCTTAGATTGGTTCGGCACCGGGGAGCTGTTTTTT
clone size: -
J gene: TRBJ2-2
D gene: -
V gene: TRBV11-3

CDR3 protein: CASSPREDTIYF
CDR3 DNA: TGTGCCAGCTCACCCAGGGAGGACACCATATATTTT
clone size: once
J gene: TRBJ1-3
D gene: -
V gene: TRBV18

CDR3 protein: CASSSPVSGGTNTEAFF
CDR3 DNA: TGTGCCAGCAGTTCACCCGTTTCAGGGGGGACCAACACTGAAGCTTTCTTT
clone size: many
J gene: TRBJ1-1
D gene: TRBD1
V gene: TRBV6-2/TRBV6-3

CDR3 protein: CASSLDPGTSYEQYF
CDR3 DNA: TGTGCCAGCAGCTTAGATCCGGGTACCTCCTACGAGCAGTACTTC
clone size: -
J gene: TRBJ2-7
D gene: -
V gene: TRBV7-2